These T cell receptor beta chains were read from a single sample in a study of blood T cell repertoires in COVID-19. Repertoires were generated with immunoSEQ multiplex PCR, while TCRdb's copy carries only in-frame clones and drops some. The sample has some 150,000 clones; around nine tenths are singletons. What was sequenced was peripheral blood. All receptors come from a woman in her fifties or sixties with active or convalescent COVID-19. Each CDR3 is given with its conserved first and last residue. D genes are given only for firm matches. The listing skips clone size in some rows; elsewhere it reads once, few, many or a size class.

cdr3_nt: TGTGCCAGCAGCTTCATGGACAGGGACGCAGATACGCAGTATTTT; cdr3_aa: CASSFMDRDADTQYF; clone_size: .; d_call: TRBD1; v_call: TRBV5-6; j_call: TRBJ2-3
cdr3_nt: TGTGCCACCAGTGACTCGGGACAGGCGACTGCAACTAATGAAAAACTGTTTTTT; cdr3_aa: CATSDSGQATATNEKLFF; clone_size: .; d_call: TRBD1; v_call: TRBV24-1; j_call: TRBJ1-4
cdr3_nt: TGTGCCAGCAGTTTATCAGGCAGGGGGCAATTTAGCTCCTATAATTCACCCCTCCACTTT; cdr3_aa: CASSLSGRGQFSSYNSPLHF; clone_size: .; d_call: TRBD1; v_call: TRBV28; j_call: TRBJ1-6
cdr3_nt: TGTGCCAGCTCACCTAGTAGCGGGTTGGTGAACACTGAAGCTTTCTTT; cdr3_aa: CASSPSSGLVNTEAFF; clone_size: .; d_call: .; v_call: TRBV18; j_call: TRBJ1-1
cdr3_nt: TGCGCCAGCAGTCAATCCGCAGGGGTCCGGCCCCAGCATTTT; cdr3_aa: CASSQSAGVRPQHF; clone_size: .; d_call: .; v_call: TRBV23-1; j_call: TRBJ1-5
cdr3_nt: TGTGCCAGCAGTCAAGGGACTAGCGGGAGTGATACGCAGTATTTT; cdr3_aa: CASSQGTSGSDTQYF; clone_size: .; d_call: TRBD2; v_call: TRBV28; j_call: TRBJ2-3
cdr3_nt: TGTGCCAGCAGTGTAACAGGGAACACTGAAGCTTTCTTT; cdr3_aa: CASSVTGNTEAFF; clone_size: .; d_call: .; v_call: TRBV2; j_call: TRBJ1-1
cdr3_nt: TGTGCCAGCAGCCGGGGGAACTATGGCTACACCTTC; cdr3_aa: CASSRGNYGYTF; clone_size: .; d_call: .; v_call: TRBV12-3/TRBV12-4; j_call: TRBJ1-2
cdr3_nt: TGTGCCAGCAGCTTACAGGGCCCCTATGACGAGCAGTACTTC; cdr3_aa: CASSLQGPYDEQYF; clone_size: .; d_call: .; v_call: TRBV7-9; j_call: TRBJ2-7
cdr3_nt: TGTGCCAGCAGCAGGACAGGACCCTCCTACGAGCAGTACTTC; cdr3_aa: CASSRTGPSYEQYF; clone_size: .; d_call: TRBD1; v_call: TRBV5-4; j_call: TRBJ2-7
cdr3_nt: TGTGCCAGTATGGCGACAGGGCGGAGGACTGAAGCTTTCTTT; cdr3_aa: CASMATGRRTEAFF; clone_size: .; d_call: TRBD1; v_call: TRBV19; j_call: TRBJ1-1
cdr3_nt: TGTGCCAGCTGGTCGGGATATTGGGATGGCTACACCTTC; cdr3_aa: CASWSGYWDGYTF; clone_size: .; d_call: .; v_call: TRBV27; j_call: TRBJ1-2
cdr3_nt: TGTGCCAGCAGCCGGGGACTAGCCTACGAGCAGTACTTC; cdr3_aa: CASSRGLAYEQYF; clone_size: few; d_call: TRBD2; v_call: TRBV5-4; j_call: TRBJ2-7
cdr3_nt: TGCGCCAGCAGCTTGGGAGAAACGGGAAACACCATATATTTT; cdr3_aa: CASSLGETGNTIYF; clone_size: .; d_call: .; v_call: TRBV5-1; j_call: TRBJ1-3
cdr3_nt: TGTGCCAGCAGCTTTTCCAGCGGGGGGGCCCGGGAGACCCAGTACTTC; cdr3_aa: CASSFSSGGARETQYF; clone_size: .; d_call: TRBD2; v_call: TRBV5-4; j_call: TRBJ2-5
cdr3_nt: TGTGCCAGCAGCTCGACTAGCGGGGGTGTACAGTACAATGAGCAGTTCTTC; cdr3_aa: CASSSTSGGVQYNEQFF; clone_size: .; d_call: TRBD2; v_call: TRBV7-3; j_call: TRBJ2-1
cdr3_nt: TGTGCCAGCATCGGCGGGAGGGCCTACGAGCAGTACTTC; cdr3_aa: CASIGGRAYEQYF; clone_size: .; d_call: TRBD2; v_call: TRBV28; j_call: TRBJ2-7
cdr3_nt: TGCAGTGCTCGGGAGGCAGATACGCAGTATTTT; cdr3_aa: CSAREADTQYF; clone_size: .; d_call: TRBD2; v_call: TRBV20-1; j_call: TRBJ2-3
cdr3_nt: TGTGCCACCCTCCTAGGAGCAACTAATGAAAAACTGTTTTTT; cdr3_aa: CATLLGATNEKLFF; clone_size: .; d_call: .; v_call: TRBV6-6; j_call: TRBJ1-4
cdr3_nt: TGCGCCAGCAGCTGGGTCGGTGGAATGAGCGGAACGAACACCGGGGAGCTGTTTTTT; cdr3_aa: CASSWVGGMSGTNTGELFF; clone_size: .; d_call: .; v_call: TRBV5-1; j_call: TRBJ2-2
cdr3_nt: TGTGCCAGCAGTTCCCCGGGACAGGGGGCAGGGAACACCTTC; cdr3_aa: CASSSPGQGAGNTF; clone_size: .; d_call: TRBD1; v_call: TRBV28; j_call: TRBJ1-2
cdr3_nt: TGTGCCAGCAGAAGATGGCGGGAAAAGAACACTGAAGCTTTCTTT; cdr3_aa: CASRRWREKNTEAFF; clone_size: .; d_call: .; v_call: TRBV5-6; j_call: TRBJ1-1